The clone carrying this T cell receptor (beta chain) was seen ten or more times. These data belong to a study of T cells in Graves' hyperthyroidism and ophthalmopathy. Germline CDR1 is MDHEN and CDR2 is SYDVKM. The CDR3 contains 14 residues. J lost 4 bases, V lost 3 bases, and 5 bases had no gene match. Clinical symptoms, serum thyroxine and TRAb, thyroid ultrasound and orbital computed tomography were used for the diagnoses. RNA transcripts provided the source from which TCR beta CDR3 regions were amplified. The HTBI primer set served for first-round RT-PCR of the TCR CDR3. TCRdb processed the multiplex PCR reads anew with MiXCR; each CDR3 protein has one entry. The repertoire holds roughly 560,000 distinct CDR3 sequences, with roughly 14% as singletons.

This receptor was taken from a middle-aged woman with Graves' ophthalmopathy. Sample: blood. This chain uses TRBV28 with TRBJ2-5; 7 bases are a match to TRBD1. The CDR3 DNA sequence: TGTGCCAGCAGTTTCCTGAAGGGGGCAGAGACCCAGTACTTC. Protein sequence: CASSFLKGAETQYF.